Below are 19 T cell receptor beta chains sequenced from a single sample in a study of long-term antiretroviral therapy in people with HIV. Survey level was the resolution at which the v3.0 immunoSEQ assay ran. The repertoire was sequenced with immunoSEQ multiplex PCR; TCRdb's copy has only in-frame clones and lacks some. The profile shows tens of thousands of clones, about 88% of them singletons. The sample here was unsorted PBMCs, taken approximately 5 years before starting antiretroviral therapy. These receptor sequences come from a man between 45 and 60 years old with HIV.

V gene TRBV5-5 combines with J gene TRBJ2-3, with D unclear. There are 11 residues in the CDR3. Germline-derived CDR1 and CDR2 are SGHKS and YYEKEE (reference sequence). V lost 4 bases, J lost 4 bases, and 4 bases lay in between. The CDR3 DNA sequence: TGTGCCAGCAGCCCATCAGATACGCAGTATTTT. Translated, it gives CASSPSDTQYF.

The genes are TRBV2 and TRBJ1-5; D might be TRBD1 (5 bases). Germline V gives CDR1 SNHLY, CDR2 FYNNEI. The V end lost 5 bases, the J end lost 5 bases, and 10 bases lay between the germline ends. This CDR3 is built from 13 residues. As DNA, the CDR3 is TGTGCCAGCAGTCCGAGGGGCGATCAGCCCCAGCATTTT. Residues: CASSPRGDQPQHF.

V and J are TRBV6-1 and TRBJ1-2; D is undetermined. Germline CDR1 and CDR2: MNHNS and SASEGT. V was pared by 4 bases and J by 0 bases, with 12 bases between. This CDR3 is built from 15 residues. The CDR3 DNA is TGTGCCAGCAGTGTACGTCAGAACTCTAACTATGGCTACACCTTC. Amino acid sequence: CASSVRQNSNYGYTF.

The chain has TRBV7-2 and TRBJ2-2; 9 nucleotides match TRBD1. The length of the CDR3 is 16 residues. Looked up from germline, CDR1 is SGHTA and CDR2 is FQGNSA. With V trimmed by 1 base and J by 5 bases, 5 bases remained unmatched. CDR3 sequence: CASSLGRTGETGELFF. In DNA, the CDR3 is TGTGCCAGCAGCTTAGGCCGGACAGGGGAAACCGGGGAGCTGTTTTTT.

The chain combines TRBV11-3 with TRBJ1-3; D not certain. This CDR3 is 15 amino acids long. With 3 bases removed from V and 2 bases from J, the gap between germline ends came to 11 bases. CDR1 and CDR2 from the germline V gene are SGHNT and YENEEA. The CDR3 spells CASSFGAGAGNTIYF. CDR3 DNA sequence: TGTGCCAGCAGCTTTGGCGCCGGTGCTGGAAACACCATATATTTT.

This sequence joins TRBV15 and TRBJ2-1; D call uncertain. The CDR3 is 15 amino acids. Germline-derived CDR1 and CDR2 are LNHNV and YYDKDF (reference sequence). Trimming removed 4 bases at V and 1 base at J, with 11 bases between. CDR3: CATSKSAVSYNEQFF. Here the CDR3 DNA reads TGTGCCACCAGCAAGTCGGCAGTTTCCTACAATGAGCAGTTCTTC. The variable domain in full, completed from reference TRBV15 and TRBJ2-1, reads DAMVIQNPRYQVTQFGKPVTLSCSQTLNHNVMYWYQQKSSQAPKLLFHYYDKDFNNEADTPDNFQSRRPNTSFCFLDIRSPGLGDTAMYLCATSKSAVSYNEQFFGPGTRLTVL.

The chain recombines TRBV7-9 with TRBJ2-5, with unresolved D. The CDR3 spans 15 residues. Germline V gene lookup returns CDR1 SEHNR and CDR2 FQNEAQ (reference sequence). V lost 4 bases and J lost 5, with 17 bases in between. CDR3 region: CASSSGLRIGETQYF. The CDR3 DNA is TGTGCCAGCAGCTCCGGGCTCAGAATAGGCGAGACCCAGTACTTC. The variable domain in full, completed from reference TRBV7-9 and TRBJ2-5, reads DTGVSQNPRHKITKRGQNVTFRCDPISEHNRLYWYRQTLGQGPEFLTYFQNEAQLEKSRLLSDRFSAERPKGSFSTLEIQRTEQGDSAMYLCASSSGLRIGETQYFGPGTRLLVL.

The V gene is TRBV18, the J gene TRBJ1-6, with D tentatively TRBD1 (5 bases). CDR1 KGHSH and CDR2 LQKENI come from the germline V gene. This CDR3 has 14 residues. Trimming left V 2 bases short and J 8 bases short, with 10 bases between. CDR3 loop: CASSPGGADSPLHF. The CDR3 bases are TGTGCCAGCTCACCAGGGGGAGCGGATTCACCCCTCCACTTT.

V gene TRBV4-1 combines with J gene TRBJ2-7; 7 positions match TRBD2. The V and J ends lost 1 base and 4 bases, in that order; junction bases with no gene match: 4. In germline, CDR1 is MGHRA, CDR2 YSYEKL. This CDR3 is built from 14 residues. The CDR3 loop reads CASSQGTRDYEQYF. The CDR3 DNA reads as TGCGCCAGCAGCCAAGGGACTAGAGATTACGAGCAGTACTTC.

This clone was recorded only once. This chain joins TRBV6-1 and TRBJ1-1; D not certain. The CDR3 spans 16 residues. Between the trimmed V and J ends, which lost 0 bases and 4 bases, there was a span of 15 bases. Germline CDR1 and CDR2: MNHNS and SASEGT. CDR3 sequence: CASSEAGPAVGTEAFF. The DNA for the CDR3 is TGTGCCAGCAGTGAAGCGGGTCCGGCAGTTGGCACTGAAGCTTTCTTT.

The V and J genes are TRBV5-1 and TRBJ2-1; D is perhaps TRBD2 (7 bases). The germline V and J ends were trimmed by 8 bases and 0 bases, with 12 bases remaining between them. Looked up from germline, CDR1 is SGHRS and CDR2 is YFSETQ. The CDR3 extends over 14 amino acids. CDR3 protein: CASGGGGSYNEQFF. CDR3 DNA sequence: TGCGCCAGTGGGGGCGGGGGCTCCTACAATGAGCAGTTCTTC.

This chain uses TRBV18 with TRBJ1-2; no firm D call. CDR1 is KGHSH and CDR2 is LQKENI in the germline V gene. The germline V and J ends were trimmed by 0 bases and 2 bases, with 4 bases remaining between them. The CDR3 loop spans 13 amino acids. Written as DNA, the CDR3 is TGTGCCAGCTCACCACCGGACAACTATGGCTACACCTTC. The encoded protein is CASSPPDNYGYTF.

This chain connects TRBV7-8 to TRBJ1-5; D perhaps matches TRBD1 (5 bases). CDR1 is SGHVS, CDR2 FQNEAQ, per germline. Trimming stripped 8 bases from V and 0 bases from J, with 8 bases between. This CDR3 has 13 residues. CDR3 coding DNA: TGTGCCAGCGGAGGGGATAGCAATCAGCCCCAGCATTTT. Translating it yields CASGGDSNQPQHF.

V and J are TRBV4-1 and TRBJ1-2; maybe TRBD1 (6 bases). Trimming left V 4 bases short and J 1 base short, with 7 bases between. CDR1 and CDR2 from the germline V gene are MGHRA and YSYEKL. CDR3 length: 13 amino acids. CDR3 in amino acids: CASSPRGNYGYTF. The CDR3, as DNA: TGCGCCAGCAGCCCCAGGGGTAACTATGGCTACACCTTC.

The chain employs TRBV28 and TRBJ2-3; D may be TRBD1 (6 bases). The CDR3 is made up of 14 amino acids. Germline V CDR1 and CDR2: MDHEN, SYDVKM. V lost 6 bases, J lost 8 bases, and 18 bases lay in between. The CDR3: CASRETGGIGTQYF. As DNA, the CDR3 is TGTGCCAGCAGGGAGACAGGTGGTATCGGTACGCAGTATTTT.

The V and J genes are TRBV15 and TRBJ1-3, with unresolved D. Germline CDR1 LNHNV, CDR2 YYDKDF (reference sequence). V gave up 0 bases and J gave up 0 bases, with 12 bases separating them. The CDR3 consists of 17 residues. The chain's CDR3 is CATSRDPGLRSGNTIYF. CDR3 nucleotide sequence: TGTGCCACCAGCAGAGATCCTGGCCTGCGCTCTGGAAACACCATATATTTT.

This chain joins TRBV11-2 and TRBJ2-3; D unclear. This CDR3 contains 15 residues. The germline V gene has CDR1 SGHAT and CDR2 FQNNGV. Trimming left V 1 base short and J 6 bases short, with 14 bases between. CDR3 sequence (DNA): TGTGCCAGCAGCTTAGCAGGCGTTCCCGAGGATACGCAGTATTTT. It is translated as CASSLAGVPEDTQYF.

The CDR3 reads CASSLQGAEDTQYF. The CDR3, as DNA: TGTGCCAGCAGCTTACAGGGGGCTGAAGATACGCAGTATTTT. The chain is built from TRBV7-2 and TRBJ2-3; 8 positions agree with TRBD1. V gave up 2 bases and J gave up 5 bases; unmatched junction bases: 3. The V gene's germline CDR1 is SGHTA and CDR2 FQGNSA. This CDR3 comprises 14 residues.

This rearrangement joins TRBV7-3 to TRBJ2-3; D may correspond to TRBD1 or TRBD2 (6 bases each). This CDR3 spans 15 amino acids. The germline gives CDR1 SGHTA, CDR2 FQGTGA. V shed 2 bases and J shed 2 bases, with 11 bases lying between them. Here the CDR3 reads CASSLGGGPTDTQYF. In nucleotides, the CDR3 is TGTGCCAGCAGCTTAGGAGGGGGACCCACAGATACGCAGTATTTT. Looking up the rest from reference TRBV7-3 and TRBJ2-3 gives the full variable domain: GAGVSQTPSNKVTEKGKYVELRCDPISGHTALYWYRQSLGQGPEFLIYFQGTGAADDSGLPNDRFFAVRPEGSVSTLKIQRTERGDSAVYLCASSLGGGPTDTQYFGPGTRLTVL.